This T cell receptor (beta chain) stems from a study of T cells in Graves' hyperthyroidism and ophthalmopathy (dated by TCRdb to about 2019). Regarding the complete study: Peripheral blood was collected at initial diagnosis, before any treatment. TCR Vbeta CDR3 sequencing of some 140 peripheral blood samples (roughly 43 ophthalmopathy, about 75 hyperthyroidism and roughly 17 progressor patients) is reported in the paper. A discovery cohort of around 98 patients, roughly 43 with Graves' ophthalmopathy and approximately 57 with stable Graves' hyperthyroidism, was used to find distinguishing TCR V-J signatures. Whether ophthalmopathy could be predicted prospectively was tested in an independent validation cohort made up of under 20 hyperthyroidism patients plus 17 patients who later progressed to ophthalmopathy. The study also compared thyroid tissue and blood T-cell repertoires from a handful of Graves' hyperthyroidism patients. The 75 to 100 discovery patients were randomly split 7:3 into training and test sets. After sampling, hyperthyroidism patients received methimazole starting at 30 mg daily, and ophthalmopathy patients received high-dose intravenous methylprednisolone.

Findings and caveats that apply to the study as a whole: Most expanded thyroid clonotypes (frequency above 0.001) were also found in blood, which suggests that blood repertoires may mirror thyroid immune responses. No statistical method was used to fix the sample size in advance, and group allocation was not hidden from the investigators. During validation, the model predicted progression to ophthalmopathy a median of roughly 7.1 months ahead of onset, with almost 71% sensitivity and almost 75% specificity. A 13 V-J signature model separated ophthalmopathy from stable hyperthyroidism, with approximately 87% sensitivity and roughly 84% specificity in cross-validation and 80%/75% in testing.

The TCR beta CDR3 regions were amplified from RNA transcripts. The first round of RT-PCR for the TCR CDR3 was performed with the HTBI primer set and the Qiagen OneStep RT-PCR kit. The libraries were constructed in a second round of multiplex PCR and then size-selected and purified. Sequencing of the libraries was done on an Illumina HiSeq2000 using paired-end 100 bp reads. The authors' pipeline ran thus. SOAPnuke was used to process the raw data, removing reads that contained adapters or uncalled bases, had a mean Phred below 15, or lacked an exact match to the constant primer or identifier. COPE v1.2.5 was used to merge the high-quality paired reads, and each unique nucleotide sequence was defined as a clonotype. Clonotypes were aligned to IMGT TRBV, TRBD and TRBJ reference segments using MiTCR v1.1. Only V-J combinations with frequency above 0.0001, covering about 99% of repertoires, were analysed. A TCS score was defined as the ratio of F50 (clonal expansion) to E x V (chaos), with BLOSUM62-based TCRdist applied between CDR3 peptides within each V-J. Welch's t-statistics and random forest reduced fewer than 550 V-J features to roughly 13, which were used in a naive Bayes classifier (R e1071). TCRdb's own reprocessing of the public reads used fastp at Q25 and MiXCR and kept productive beta chains. Identical CDR3 proteins give one entry, which carries the most common genes and DNA. TCRdb's processing, not the authors', yielded these V and J calls. The sample profile shows 250,000 to 300,000 distinct CDR3 sequences; 14% to 15% of them were found once. The ten largest clonotypes hold less than 15% of the sample.

Hyperthyroidism patients were newly diagnosed, had a disease duration of under 2 months, and were aged 18 to 65 years. Exclusion was applied to patients with uncontrolled infections, other autoimmune diseases, pregnancy or lactation. Diagnoses were established on the basis of clinical symptoms, serum thyroxine and TRAb, thyroid ultrasound, and orbital computed tomography. Blood from progressor patients was drawn when they were first diagnosed with hyperthyroidism, before any ophthalmopathy symptoms appeared. Ficoll-Paque density gradient centrifugation was used to isolate PBMCs from about 10 ml of fresh peripheral blood. Progressor patients were defined as those initially diagnosed with Graves' hyperthyroidism in whom ophthalmopathy developed during follow-up. Total RNA was extracted with Trizol reagent, and quality was checked on an Agilent 2100 Bioanalyzer. Details on this clonotype: The antigen it recognizes is unknown. No base quality values were provided; no much bigger clone lies one nucleotide off.

At the junction V is shortened by 0 bases and J by 0 bases, with 4 bases in between. The CDR3 contains 14 residues, cysteine and phenylalanine counted. Only CDR3 DNA is held: 42 bases, read in frame from base 1. CDR1 SGDLS and CDR2 YYNGEE were looked up in the germline V gene. The sequence links TRBV9 to TRBJ1-5; no D gene can be assigned with confidence. The receptor was isolated from a woman aged 40 to 50 with Graves' hyperthyroidism that later progressed to Graves' ophthalmopathy. Sequencing was done on a sample of blood. The CDR3 loop reads CASSVGSSNQPQHF. The bases read TGTGCCAGCAGCGTAGGCAGTAGCAATCAGCCCCAGCATTTT.